Detailed here is one T cell receptor (beta chain). Germline V gene data show CDR1 as LGHNT and CDR2 as FRNRAP. This CDR3 spans 13 amino acids. Between the trimmed V and J ends, which lost 5 bases and 6 bases, there was a span of 13 bases. This sample was included in a study of OX40 agonist ivuxolimab in advanced cancers. Method: immunoSEQ multiplex PCR; TCRdb's copy keeps in-frame clones and lacks some. The sample carries approximately 69,000 clones, 84% recorded once. The TCR sequence derives from an adult with an advanced solid tumor such as melanoma, head and neck, liver or kidney cancer. The rearrangement uses TRBV12-5 and TRBJ1-1, with no clear D. Material: CD4+ or CD8+ T cells sorted from blood, obtained in a trial of the OX40 agonist ivuxolimab. Here the CDR3 reads CASGTDLGPEAFF. The DNA for the CDR3 is TGTGCTAGTGGTACGGACCTGGGCCCTGAAGCTTTCTTT.